Each of the 2 T cell receptor beta chains below was sequenced from the same sample in a study of blood T cells in healthy people across ages. The authors ran a second PCR of 7 to 11 cycles using a sample-barcoded 5' primer and a J-beta primer mix. In TCRdb, the 5' RACE reads were re-called with MiXCR into one record per CDR3 protein. The sample has just under 900,000 distinct CDR3 sequences; about 28% are singletons. The specimen was blood. These receptors were obtained from a woman older than 75 in good health.

This clonotype was recorded a few times. V and J are TRBV3-1 and TRBJ2-4, with unresolved D. This CDR3 is 15 amino acids long. Trimming left V 1 base short and J 0 bases short, with 7 bases between. CDR1 LGHDT and CDR2 YNNKEL come from the germline V gene (reference sequence). The CDR3 spells CASSQALIAKNIQYF. The CDR3 nucleotides are TGTGCCAGCAGCCAAGCATTAATAGCCAAAAACATTCAGTACTTC.

This clonotype was detected many times. V and J are TRBV4-3 and TRBJ2-1; D gene uncertain. The CDR3 sequence is 18 residues long. Germline-derived CDR1 and CDR2 are LGHNA and YSLEER. Trimming removed 0 bases from V and 4 bases from J, with 19 bases in between. The DNA of the CDR3 is TGCGCCAGCAGCCAAGATGTCAACCGGCGCCTTGGATACAATGAGCAGTTCTTC. It is translated as CASSQDVNRRLGYNEQFF.